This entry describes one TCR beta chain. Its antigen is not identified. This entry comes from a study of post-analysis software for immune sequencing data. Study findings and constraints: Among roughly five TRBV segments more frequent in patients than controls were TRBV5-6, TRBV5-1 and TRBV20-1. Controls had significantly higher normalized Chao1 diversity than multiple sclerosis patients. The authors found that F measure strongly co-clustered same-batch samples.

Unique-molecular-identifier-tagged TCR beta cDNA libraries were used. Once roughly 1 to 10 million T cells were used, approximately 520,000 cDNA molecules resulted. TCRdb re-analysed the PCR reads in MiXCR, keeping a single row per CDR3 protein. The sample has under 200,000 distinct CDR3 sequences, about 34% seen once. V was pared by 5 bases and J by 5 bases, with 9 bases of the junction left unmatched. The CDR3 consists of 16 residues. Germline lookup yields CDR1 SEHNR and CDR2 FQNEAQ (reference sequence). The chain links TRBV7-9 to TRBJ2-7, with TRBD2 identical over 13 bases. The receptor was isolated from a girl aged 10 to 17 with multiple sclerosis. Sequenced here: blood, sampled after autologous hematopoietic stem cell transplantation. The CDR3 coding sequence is TGTGCCAGCAGCCGCGGACTAGCGGGAGAAGCGAACGAGCAGTACTTC. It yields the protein CASSRGLAGEANEQYF.